This T cell receptor beta chain is from a study of blood T cell repertoires in COVID-19 (dated by TCRdb to the early 2020s). In the study overall: Samples from collaborators originated in the United States, Italy and Spain and spanned both the acute and convalescent phases of COVID-19. The material from the prospective study consisted of cDNA or gDNA derived from T cells, B-cell-depleted T cells, or PBMCs. The dataset comprised deeply sampled blood TCRbeta repertoires from subjects exposed to, actively infected with, or recovered from COVID-19. The repertoires were released in a freely available public database meant as a resource for research on the immune response to SARS-CoV-2. Samples came from the ongoing ImmuneRACE study (first 160 participants) plus 1,254 subjects from 6 global collaborators. A de-identified subject ID, COVID-19 status, age in years and sex were almost always included in the sample metadata. HLA class I and class II types, where available, came from metadata supplied by the sample provider rather than from assay-based typing. Results and caveats for the whole study, not just this receptor: The quantity of clinical and demographic metadata differed by source and by participant and was supplied without curation.

The CDR3 sequence holds 16 residues, the cysteine and phenylalanine included. Of the read, only the CDR3 DNA is kept; its 48 bases are in frame from base 1. The germline V gene specifies MGHRA as CDR1 and YSYEKL as CDR2. V is pruned by 4 bases and J by 4 bases, leaving 10 bases of the junction without a gene match. The collaborating institutions used their own protocols to collect whole blood in K2EDTA tubes. For TCRbeta analysis, collaborators shipped samples in one of three forms: frozen whole blood, isolated PBMCs, or DNA extracted from either of those sample types. Points on this clone: Its antigen remains undetermined. No base quality values were provided; no much bigger clone lies one nucleotide off.

TCRbeta CDR3 regions were amplified from genomic DNA using the immunoSEQ Assay, a bias-controlled multiplex PCR. The original methods were these. The number of nucleated cells in each sample was estimated from the amplification of reference gene primers within the assay. Sequence reads were collapsed and filtered to measure the absolute abundance of every unique TCRbeta CDR3 rearrangement. Productive Simpson clonality was computed per sample as the square root of Simpson's diversity index over productive rearrangements. TCRdb took over this immuneACCESS table, retaining in-frame rearrangements with V and J assigned. Such tables are incomplete; in checked studies, under half of the missing clones stem from an unresolved V gene, and the remainder is unexplained. V and J calls and clone size are those listed in that table; D and trimming were worked out from the DNA. For this sample the table gives tens of thousands of clones, of which over 70% were detected only once. The ten top clones hold 25% to 30% of the sample.

This TCR came from an older man with active or convalescent COVID-19. The chain is made from TRBV4-1 and TRBJ2-1; TRBD1 aligns with 7 central bases. The specimen was peripheral blood. The CDR3 reads as follows: CASSLIPGTDYNEQFF. The DNA reads TGCGCCAGCAGCCTGATCCCCGGGACAGATTACAATGAGCAGTTCTTC.